This section outlines one TCR beta chain sequence together with its context. Antigen specificity is unknown. The data were obtained in a study of CD4 T cells in relation to SARS-CoV-2 and coronaviruses. Background on the study: PBMCs were cultured with antigen for approximately nine days before TCR beta sequencing. Negative control cultures got HIV-1 Nef peptides or no peptide. Study observations and caveats: Compared with monoreactive clones, crossreactive clones showed significantly weaker SARS-CoV-2 expansion.

Before the COVID-19 pandemic, during about 2010-2018, CD4+ T cells were taken from unexposed donors. The cells were cultured for around ten days before CD4+ T cells were isolated. As cell numbers allowed, unexposed-donor CD4+ T cells faced SARS-CoV-2 S/N and four cold-coronavirus spikes. This CDR3 has 12 residues. Germline V gene sequence: CDR1 LNHDA, CDR2 SQIVND (reference sequence). The trim removed 11 bases at V and 3 bases at J, leaving 3 bases unmatched. TCRdb's copy holds only in-frame clones and misses some; the assay was immunoSEQ multiplex PCR. The table records tens of thousands of clones, over 70% of them present only once.

This TCR derives from a human donor in good health. The sample consisted of CD4+ T cells from PBMCs, cultured in vitro. This chain joins TRBV19 and TRBJ2-7, with 11 bases matching TRBD1. As DNA, the CDR3 is TGTGCCGCCGGGACAGGGGGCTACGAGCAGTACTTC. It codes for CAAGTGGYEQYF.